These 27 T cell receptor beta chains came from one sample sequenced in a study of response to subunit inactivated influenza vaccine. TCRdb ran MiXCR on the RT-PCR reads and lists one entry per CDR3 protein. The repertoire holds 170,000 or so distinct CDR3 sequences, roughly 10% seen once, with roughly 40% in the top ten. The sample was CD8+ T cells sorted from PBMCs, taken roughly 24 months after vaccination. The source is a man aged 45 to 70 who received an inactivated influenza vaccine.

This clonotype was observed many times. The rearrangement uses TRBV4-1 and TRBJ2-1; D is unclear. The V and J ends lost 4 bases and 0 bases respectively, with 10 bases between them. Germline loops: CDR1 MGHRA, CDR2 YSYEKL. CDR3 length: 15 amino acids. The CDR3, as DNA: TGCGCCAGCAGCCCCATGGGCAGCTCCTACAATGAGCAGTTCTTC. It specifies CASSPMGSSYNEQFF.

CDR3 loop: CASSPVLAGVSYEQYF. The CDR3 DNA follows: TGTGCCAGCAGCCCTGTACTAGCGGGGGTTTCCTACGAGCAGTACTTC. The V and J genes are TRBV4-2 and TRBJ2-7, with 11 nucleotides matching TRBD2. Trimming cost V 4 bases and J 1 base; bases outside gene matches: 6. Looked up from germline, CDR1 is LGHNA and CDR2 is YNFKEQ. The CDR3 loop spans 16 amino acids.

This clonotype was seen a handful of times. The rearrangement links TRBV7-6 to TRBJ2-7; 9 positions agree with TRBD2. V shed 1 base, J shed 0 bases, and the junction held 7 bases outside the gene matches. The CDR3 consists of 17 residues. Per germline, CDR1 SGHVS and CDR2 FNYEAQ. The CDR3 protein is CASSLGLAGSSSYEQYF. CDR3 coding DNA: TGTGCCAGCAGCTTAGGGCTAGCGGGATCTAGCTCCTACGAGCAGTACTTC.

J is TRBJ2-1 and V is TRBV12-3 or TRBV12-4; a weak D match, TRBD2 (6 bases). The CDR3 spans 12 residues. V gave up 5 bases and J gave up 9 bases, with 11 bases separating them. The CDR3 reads CASSPTRTEQFF. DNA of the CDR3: TGTGCCAGCAGTCCGACTAGGACTGAGCAGTTCTTC.

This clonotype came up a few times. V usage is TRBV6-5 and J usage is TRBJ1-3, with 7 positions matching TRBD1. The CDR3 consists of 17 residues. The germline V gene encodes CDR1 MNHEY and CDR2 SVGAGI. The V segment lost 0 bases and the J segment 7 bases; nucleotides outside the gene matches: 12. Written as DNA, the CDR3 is TGTGCCAGCAGTTACTCGATGAACCCCGCAGGGGGGAACACCATATATTTT. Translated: CASSYSMNPAGGNTIYF.

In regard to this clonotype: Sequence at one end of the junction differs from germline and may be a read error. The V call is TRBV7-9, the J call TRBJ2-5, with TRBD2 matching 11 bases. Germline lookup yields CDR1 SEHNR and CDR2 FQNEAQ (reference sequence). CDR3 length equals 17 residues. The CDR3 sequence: CASSAAGTSGVQATQYF. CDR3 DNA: TGTGCCAGCAGCGCGGCCGGGACTAGCGGCGTCCAAGCGACCCAGTACTTC.

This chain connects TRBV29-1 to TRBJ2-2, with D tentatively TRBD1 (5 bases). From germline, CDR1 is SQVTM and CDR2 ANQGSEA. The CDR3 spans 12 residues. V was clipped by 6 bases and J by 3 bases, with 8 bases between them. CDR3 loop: CSVVQDTGELFF. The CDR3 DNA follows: TGCAGCGTAGTACAGGACACCGGGGAGCTGTTTTTT.

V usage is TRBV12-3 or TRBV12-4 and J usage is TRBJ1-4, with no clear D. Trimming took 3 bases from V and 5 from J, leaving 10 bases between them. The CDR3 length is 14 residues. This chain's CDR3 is CASSFWSANEKLFF. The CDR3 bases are TGTGCCAGCAGTTTTTGGTCAGCGAATGAAAAACTGTTTTTT.

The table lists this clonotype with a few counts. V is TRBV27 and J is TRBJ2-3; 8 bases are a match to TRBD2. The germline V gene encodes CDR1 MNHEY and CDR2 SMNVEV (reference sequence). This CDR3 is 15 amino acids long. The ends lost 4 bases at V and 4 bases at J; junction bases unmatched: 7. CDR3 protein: CASSYHTGGADTQYF. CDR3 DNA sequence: TGTGCCAGCAGTTATCACACGGGGGGGGCAGATACGCAGTATTTT.

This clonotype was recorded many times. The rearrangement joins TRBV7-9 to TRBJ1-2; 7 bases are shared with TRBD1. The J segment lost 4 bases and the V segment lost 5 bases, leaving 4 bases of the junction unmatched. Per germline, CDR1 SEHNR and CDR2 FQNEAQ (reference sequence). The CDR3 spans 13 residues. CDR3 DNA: TGTGCCAGCAGCCTGGGACAGACCTATGGCTACACCTTC. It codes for CASSLGQTYGYTF.

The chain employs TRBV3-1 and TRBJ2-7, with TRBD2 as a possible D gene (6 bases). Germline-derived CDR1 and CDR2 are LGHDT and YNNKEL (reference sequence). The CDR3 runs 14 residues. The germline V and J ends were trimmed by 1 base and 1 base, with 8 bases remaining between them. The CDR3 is CASSQGAGSYEQYF. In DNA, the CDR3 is TGTGCCAGCAGCCAAGGCGCGGGGTCCTACGAGCAGTACTTC.

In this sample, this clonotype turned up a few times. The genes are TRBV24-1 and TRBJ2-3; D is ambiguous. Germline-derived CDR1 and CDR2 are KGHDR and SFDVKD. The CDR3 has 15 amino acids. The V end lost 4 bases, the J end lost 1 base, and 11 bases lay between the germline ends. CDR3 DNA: TGTGCCACCAGTGACCCCTTTGGGGGCACAGATACGCAGTATTTT. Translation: CATSDPFGGTDTQYF.

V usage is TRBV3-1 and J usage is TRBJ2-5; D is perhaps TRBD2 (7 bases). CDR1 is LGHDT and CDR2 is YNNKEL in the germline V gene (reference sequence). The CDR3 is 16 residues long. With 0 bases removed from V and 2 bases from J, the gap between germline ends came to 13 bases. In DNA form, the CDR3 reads TGTGCCAGCAGCCAAGAGGGCGGGGGCTCACAAGAGACCCAGTACTTC. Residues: CASSQEGGGSQETQYF.

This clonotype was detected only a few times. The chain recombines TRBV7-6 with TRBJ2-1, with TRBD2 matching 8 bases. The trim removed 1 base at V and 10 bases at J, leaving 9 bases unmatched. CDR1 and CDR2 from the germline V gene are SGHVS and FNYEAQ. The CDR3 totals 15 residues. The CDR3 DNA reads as TGTGCCAGCAGCTTAGGGGGAGCGGGAGTCGACGAGCAGTTCTTC. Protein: CASSLGGAGVDEQFF.

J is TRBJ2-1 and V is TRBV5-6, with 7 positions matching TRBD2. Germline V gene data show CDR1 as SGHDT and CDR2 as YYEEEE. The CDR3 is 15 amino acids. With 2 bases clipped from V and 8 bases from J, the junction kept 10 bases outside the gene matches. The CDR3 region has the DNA TGTGCCAGCAGCTTTCCCGGGGGAGGGCTCGATGAGCAGTTCTTC. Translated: CASSFPGGGLDEQFF.

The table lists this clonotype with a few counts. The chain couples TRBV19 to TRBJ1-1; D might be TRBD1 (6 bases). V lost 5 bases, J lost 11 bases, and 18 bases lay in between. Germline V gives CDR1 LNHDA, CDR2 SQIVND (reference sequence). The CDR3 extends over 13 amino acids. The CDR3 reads CASSPQGTSGAFF. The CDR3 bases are TGTGCCAGTAGTCCACAGGGTACTAGCGGGGCTTTCTTT.

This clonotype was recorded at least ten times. CDR3 in DNA: TGCAGTGCTAGGGGGGTGGGCCTCGGGGAGACCCAGTACTTC. Amino acid sequence: CSARGVGLGETQYF. This chain connects TRBV20-1 to TRBJ2-5, with D perhaps being TRBD1 or TRBD2 (5 bases each). Germline CDR1 and CDR2: DFQATT and SNEGSKA (reference sequence). Trimming took off 3 bases at V and 5 bases at J, with 16 bases between the two ends. The CDR3 runs 14 residues.

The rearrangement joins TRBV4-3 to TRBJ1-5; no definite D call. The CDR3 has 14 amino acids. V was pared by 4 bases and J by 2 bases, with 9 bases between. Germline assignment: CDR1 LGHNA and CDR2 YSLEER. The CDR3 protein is CASSLHLGNQPQHF. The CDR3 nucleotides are TGCGCCAGCAGCCTCCACTTAGGCAATCAGCCCCAGCATTTT.

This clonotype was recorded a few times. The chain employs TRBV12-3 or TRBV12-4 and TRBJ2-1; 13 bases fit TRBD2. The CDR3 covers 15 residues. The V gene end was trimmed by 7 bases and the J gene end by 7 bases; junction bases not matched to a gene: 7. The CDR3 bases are TGTGCCAGCACTTACGGGACTAGCGGGGTTAATGAGCAGTTCTTC. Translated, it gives CASTYGTSGVNEQFF.

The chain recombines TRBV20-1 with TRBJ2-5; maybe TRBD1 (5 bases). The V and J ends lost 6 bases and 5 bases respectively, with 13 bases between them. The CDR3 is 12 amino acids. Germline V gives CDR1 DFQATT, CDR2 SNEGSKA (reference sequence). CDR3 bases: TGCAGTGCAAGGACACCTTTCGAGACCCAGTACTTC. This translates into CSARTPFETQYF.

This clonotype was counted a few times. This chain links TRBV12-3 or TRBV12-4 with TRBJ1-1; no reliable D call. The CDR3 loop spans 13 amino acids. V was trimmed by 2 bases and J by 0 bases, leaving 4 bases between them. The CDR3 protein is CASSLLLNTEAFF. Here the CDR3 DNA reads TGTGCCAGCAGTTTACTGCTGAACACTGAAGCTTTCTTT.

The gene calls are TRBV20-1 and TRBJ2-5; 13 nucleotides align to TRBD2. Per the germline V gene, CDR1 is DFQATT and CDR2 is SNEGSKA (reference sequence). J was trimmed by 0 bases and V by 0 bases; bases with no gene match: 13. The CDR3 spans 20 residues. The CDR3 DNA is TGCAGTGCTAGAGATCTAACCGGGACTAGCGGGGTCTTGTACCAAGAGACCCAGTACTTC. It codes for CSARDLTGTSGVLYQETQYF.

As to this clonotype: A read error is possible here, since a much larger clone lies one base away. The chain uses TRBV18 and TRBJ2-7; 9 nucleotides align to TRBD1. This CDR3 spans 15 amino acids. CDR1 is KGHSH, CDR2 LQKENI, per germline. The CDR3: CASSTPGTGLDEQYF. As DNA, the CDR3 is TGTGCCAGCTCAACACCTGGGACAGGGTTAGACGAGCAGTACTTC.

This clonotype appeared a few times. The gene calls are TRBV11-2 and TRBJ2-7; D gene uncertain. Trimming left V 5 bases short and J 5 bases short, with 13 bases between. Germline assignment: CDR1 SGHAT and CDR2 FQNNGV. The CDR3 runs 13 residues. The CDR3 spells CASSGVSGDEQYF. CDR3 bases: TGTGCCAGCAGCGGGGTTAGTGGGGACGAGCAGTACTTC.

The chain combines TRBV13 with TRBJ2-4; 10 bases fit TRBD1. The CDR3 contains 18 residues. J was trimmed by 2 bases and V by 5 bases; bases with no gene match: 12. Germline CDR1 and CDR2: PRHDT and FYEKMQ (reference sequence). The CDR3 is CASSPIKTGGETKNIQYF. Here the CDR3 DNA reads TGTGCCAGCAGCCCTATAAAGACAGGGGGCGAAACCAAAAACATTCAGTACTTC.

CDR3 in amino acids: CSASQLEQFF. CDR3 in DNA: TGCAGTGCTAGTCAGCTGGAGCAGTTCTTC. The rearrangement links TRBV20-1 to TRBJ2-1; D gene uncertain. This CDR3 is built from 10 residues. CDR1 and CDR2 from the germline V gene are DFQATT and SNEGSKA (reference sequence). Deletions cut 3 bases from V and 10 bases from J, with 7 bases between.

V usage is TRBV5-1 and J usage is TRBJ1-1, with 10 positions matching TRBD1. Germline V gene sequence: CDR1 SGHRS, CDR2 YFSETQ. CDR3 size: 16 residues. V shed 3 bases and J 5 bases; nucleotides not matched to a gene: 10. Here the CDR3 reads CASSYGTGVERTEAFF. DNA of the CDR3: TGCGCCAGCAGCTACGGGACAGGGGTGGAGAGGACTGAAGCTTTCTTT.